The present TCR beta chain was sequenced within a study of cytomegalovirus exposure and HLA in healthy donors. Whole-study findings and limits: Researchers reported that three CMV-associated chains were confirmed in vitro as CMV antigen-specific.

In the case of this clone: The antigen is not known.

Per germline, CDR1 MNHNY and CDR2 SVGAGI (reference sequence). The CDR3 has 15 amino acids. V lost 6 bases and J 1 base, leaving 15 bases between the germline ends. This table comes from immunoSEQ multiplex PCR, and its TCRdb copy is limited to in-frame clones, with some not included. The sample contains some 240,000 clones, 87% of which appear only once. The chain carries TRBV6-6 and TRBJ1-2; D is undetermined. The receptor was isolated from a woman aged 18-35 years in good health and CMV-seropositive. Specimen: PBMCs. This CDR3 is CASRTRGSYNYGYTF. The CDR3 nucleotides are TGTGCCAGCAGGACCCGAGGGAGCTATAACTATGGCTACACCTTC.